Below, 18 T cell receptor beta chains from the same sample are listed, as sequenced in a study of blood T cell repertoires in COVID-19. Generated by immunoSEQ multiplex PCR, the TCRdb table keeps only in-frame clones and is missing some. Of hundreds of thousands of clones listed, roughly 90% were seen once; the top ten hold 3.1%. The sequenced sample was PBMCs or T cells enriched from blood (not recorded which). The receptors were sampled from a woman aged 45-59 years in a cohort exposed to, infected with or recovered from COVID-19 (not recorded which).

The chain recombines TRBV9 with TRBJ2-3; 9 nucleotides line up with TRBD2. CDR3 length: 17 amino acids. V was pared by 0 bases and J by 6 bases, with 11 bases of the junction left unmatched. Germline V gene data show CDR1 as SGDLS and CDR2 as YYNGEE. CDR3 region: CASSVAAASGVSDTQYF. The CDR3 DNA reads as TGTGCCAGCAGCGTAGCGGCGGCTAGCGGGGTCTCCGATACGCAGTATTTT.

The chain uses TRBV5-4 and TRBJ1-5, with 9 bases lining up with TRBD1. The CDR3 loop spans 14 amino acids. Germline CDR1 is SGHNT and CDR2 is YYREEE (reference sequence). J was trimmed by 6 bases and V by 4 bases; bases with no gene match: 5. The CDR3 region is CASSAGTGSQPQHF. CDR3 bases: TGTGCCAGCAGCGCAGGGACAGGGAGTCAGCCCCAGCATTTT.

In its sample, this clone was seen once. The chain uses TRBV5-4 and TRBJ2-2; D call uncertain. The V and J ends lost 2 bases and 7 bases respectively, with 12 bases between them. The CDR3 extends over 14 amino acids. Germline CDR1 and CDR2: SGHNT and YYREEE (reference sequence). The CDR3 DNA sequence: TGTGCCAGCAGCTTTGCAGGCGAATTCGGGGAGCTGTTTTTT. It encodes CASSFAGEFGELFF.

The V and J genes are TRBV7-3 and TRBJ2-7; 9 nucleotides line up with TRBD2. The CDR3 sequence is 14 residues long. With 1 base clipped from V and 6 bases from J, the junction kept 4 bases outside the gene matches. Germline V gene data show CDR1 as SGHTA and CDR2 as FQGTGA. CDR3 loop: CASSLIAGVAEQYF. CDR3 in DNA: TGTGCCAGCAGCTTAATAGCGGGGGTCGCCGAGCAGTACTTC.

This chain links TRBV11-2 with TRBJ2-1, with D maybe TRBD1 (6 bases). This CDR3 is 17 amino acids long. Trimming pared 7 bases from V and 0 bases from J, leaving 19 bases between. Per germline, CDR1 SGHAT and CDR2 FQNNGV. This CDR3 reads CASTQGYPPSSYNEQFF. CDR3 sequence (DNA): TGTGCCAGCACCCAGGGGTACCCACCGAGCTCCTACAATGAGCAGTTCTTC.

The chain carries TRBV7-2 and TRBJ2-3; the match to TRBD1 covers 11 bases. Germline CDR1 is SGHTA and CDR2 is FQGNSA. This CDR3 has 15 amino acids. The V segment lost 5 bases and the J segment 4 bases; nucleotides outside the gene matches: 5. The CDR3 reads CASSPRTGGPDTQYF. DNA of the CDR3: TGTGCCAGCAGCCCCCGGACAGGGGGCCCAGATACGCAGTATTTT. The entire variable domain, with the rest obtained from reference TRBV7-2 and TRBJ2-3, is as follows: GAGVSQSPSNKVTEKGKDVELRCDPISGHTALYWYRQSLGQGLEFLIYFQGNSAPDKSGLPSDRFSAERTGGSVSTLTIQRTQQEDSAVYLCASSPRTGGPDTQYFGPGTRLTVL.

CDR3 nucleotide sequence: TGTGCCAGCAGCCCGCCCGGATGGGGGCCGAGGGGAAGTGCGCAGTATTTT. The encoded protein is CASSPPGWGPRGSAQYF. V and J are TRBV7-9 and TRBJ2-3, with a possible D match to TRBD1 (6 bases). Per germline, CDR1 SEHNR and CDR2 FQNEAQ (reference sequence). The CDR3 covers 17 residues. V lost 5 bases and J lost 10, with 28 bases in between.

The gene calls are TRBV11-2 and TRBJ2-7, with 7 bases aligning to TRBD2. The CDR3 is 14 residues long. V trimming: 5 bases; J trimming: 2 bases; junction bases outside the gene matches: 6. Germline V gene sequence: CDR1 SGHAT, CDR2 FQNNGV. CDR3 sequence: CASSPGGGPYEQYF. The DNA for the CDR3 is TGTGCCAGCAGCCCTGGGGGGGGACCCTACGAGCAGTACTTC.

The chain has TRBV10-3 and TRBJ1-1, with a possible D match to TRBD1 (5 bases). Trimming shortened V by 10 bases and J by 3 bases, and 15 bases separated the two germline ends. The CDR3 loop spans 13 amino acids. Per the germline V gene, CDR1 is ENHRY and CDR2 is SYGVKD. CDR3 protein: CATGQRRDTEAFF. The CDR3 region has the DNA TGTGCCACCGGACAACGGAGGGACACTGAAGCTTTCTTT.

V usage is TRBV7-2 and J usage is TRBJ2-7, with D perhaps TRBD2 (6 bases). The V end was cut by 7 bases, the J end by 2 bases, with 15 bases between. From germline, CDR1 is SGHTA and CDR2 FQGNSA. This CDR3 spans 14 amino acids. The CDR3 protein is CASTHRRGAYEQYF. DNA of the CDR3: TGTGCCAGCACCCATCGGCGGGGAGCCTACGAGCAGTACTTC.

This chain connects TRBV19 to TRBJ2-1; 7 nucleotides match TRBD2. The V gene's germline CDR1 is LNHDA and CDR2 SQIVND (reference sequence). The trim removed 3 bases at V and 8 bases at J, leaving 10 bases unmatched. The CDR3 is made up of 15 amino acids. The CDR3 sequence is CASSIGDYSDHEQFF. In DNA, the CDR3 is TGTGCCAGTAGTATCGGGGACTATTCGGACCATGAGCAGTTCTTC.

A few counts support this clone. The chain combines TRBV19 with TRBJ1-1, with a weak D call TRBD1 (6 bases). CDR3 length: 14 amino acids. V lost 6 bases and J 1 base, leaving 12 bases between the germline ends. CDR1 and CDR2 from the germline V gene are LNHDA and SQIVND (reference sequence). The CDR3 protein is CASRIQGWNTEAFF. CDR3 nucleotide sequence: TGTGCCAGTAGAATCCAGGGGTGGAACACTGAAGCTTTCTTT.

The rearrangement joins TRBV18 to TRBJ1-2; 8 nucleotides agree with TRBD1. Unmatched junction bases numbered 5, after V lost 3 bases and J lost 5 bases. This CDR3 is 14 amino acids long. The V gene's germline CDR1 is KGHSH and CDR2 LQKENI. The CDR3 nucleotides read TGTGCCAGCTCACCGGACAGGGCCTTTTATGGCTACACCTTC. This gives the protein CASSPDRAFYGYTF.

The chain links TRBV12-5 to TRBJ2-7, with TRBD1 matching over 7 bases. The germline gives CDR1 LGHNT, CDR2 FRNRAP. The trim removed 1 base at V and 2 bases at J, leaving 2 bases unmatched. The CDR3 covers 14 residues. CDR3 bases: TGTGCTAGTGGTTTGGAACAGGGGCCCTACGAGCAGTACTTC. Amino acid sequence: CASGLEQGPYEQYF.

The chain has TRBV28 and TRBJ2-1, with a weak D call TRBD1 (6 bases). Trimming took off 4 bases at V and 4 bases at J, with 11 bases between the two ends. CDR3 length equals 14 residues. Germline CDR1 and CDR2: MDHEN and SYDVKM. The CDR3 DNA sequence: TGTGCCAGCAGTTACCCCCAGGGGTACAATGAGCAGTTCTTC. Amino acid sequence: CASSYPQGYNEQFF.

V gene TRBV10-3 combines with J gene TRBJ1-4, with D hard to call. Trimming cost V 2 bases and J 0 bases, with 10 bases left between them. Germline V gene sequence: CDR1 ENHRY, CDR2 SYGVKD. The CDR3 is made up of 16 amino acids. CDR3 in amino acids: CAISELQLTTNEKLFF. The CDR3 coding sequence is TGTGCCATCAGTGAGCTACAGCTAACAACTAATGAAAAACTGTTTTTT.

The chain combines TRBV7-3 with TRBJ1-1, with D unresolved. Germline V CDR1 and CDR2: SGHTA, FQGTGA. Between the trimmed V and J ends, which lost 8 bases and 0 bases, there was a span of 10 bases. The CDR3 extends over 13 amino acids. This CDR3 is CASLLAVNTEAFF. DNA of the CDR3: TGTGCCAGCCTCCTGGCGGTGAACACTGAAGCTTTCTTT.

This rearrangement joins TRBV7-2 to TRBJ1-1; TRBD1 agrees at 9 bases. V lost 1 base, J lost 3 bases, and 9 bases stayed unmatched. The CDR3 extends over 17 amino acids. Germline V lookup: CDR1 SGHTA, CDR2 FQGNSA. CDR3 nucleotides: TGTGCCAGCAGCTTAGTACCATGGACAGGGGTAGACACTGAAGCTTTCTTT. It yields the protein CASSLVPWTGVDTEAFF.